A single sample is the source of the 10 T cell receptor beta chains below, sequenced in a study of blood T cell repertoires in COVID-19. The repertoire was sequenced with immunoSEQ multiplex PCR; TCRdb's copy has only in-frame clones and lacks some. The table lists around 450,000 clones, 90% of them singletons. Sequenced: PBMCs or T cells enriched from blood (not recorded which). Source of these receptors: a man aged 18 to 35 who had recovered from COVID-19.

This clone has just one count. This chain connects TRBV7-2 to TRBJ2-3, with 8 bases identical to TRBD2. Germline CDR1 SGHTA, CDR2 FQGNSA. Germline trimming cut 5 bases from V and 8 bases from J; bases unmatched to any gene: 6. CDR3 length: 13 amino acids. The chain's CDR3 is CASSPGLAGTQYF. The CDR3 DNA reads TGTGCCAGCAGCCCCGGACTAGCCGGTACGCAGTATTTT.

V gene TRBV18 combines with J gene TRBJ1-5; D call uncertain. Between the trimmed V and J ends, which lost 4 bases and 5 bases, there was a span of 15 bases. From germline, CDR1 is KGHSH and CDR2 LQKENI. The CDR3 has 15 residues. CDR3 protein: CASSHSSVGDQPQHF. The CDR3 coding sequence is TGTGCCAGCTCACATTCTTCGGTTGGAGATCAGCCCCAGCATTTT.

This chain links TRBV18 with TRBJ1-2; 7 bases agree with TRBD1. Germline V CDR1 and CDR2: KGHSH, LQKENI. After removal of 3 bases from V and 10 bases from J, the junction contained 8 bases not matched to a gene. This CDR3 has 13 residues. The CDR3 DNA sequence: TGTGCCAGCTCACCCGGAGGGGGCAGATCCTACACCTTC. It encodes CASSPGGGRSYTF.

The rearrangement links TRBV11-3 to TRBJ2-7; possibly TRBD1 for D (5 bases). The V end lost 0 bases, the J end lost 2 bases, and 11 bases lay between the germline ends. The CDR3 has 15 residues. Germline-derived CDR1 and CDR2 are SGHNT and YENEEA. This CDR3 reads CASSLDTGATYEQYF. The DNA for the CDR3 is TGTGCCAGCAGCTTAGACACAGGAGCAACCTACGAGCAGTACTTC.

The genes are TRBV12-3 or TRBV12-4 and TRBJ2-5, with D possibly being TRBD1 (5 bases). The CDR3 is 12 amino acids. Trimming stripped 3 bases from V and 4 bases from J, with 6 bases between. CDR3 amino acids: CASSLGPETQYF. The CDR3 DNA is TGTGCCAGCAGTTTGGGGCCAGAGACCCAGTACTTC.

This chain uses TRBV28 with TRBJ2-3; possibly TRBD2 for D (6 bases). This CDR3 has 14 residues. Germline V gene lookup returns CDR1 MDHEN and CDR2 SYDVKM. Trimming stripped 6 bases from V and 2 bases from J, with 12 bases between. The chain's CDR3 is CASRQERVTDTQYF. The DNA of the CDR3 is TGTGCCAGCAGACAAGAGCGGGTCACAGATACGCAGTATTTT.

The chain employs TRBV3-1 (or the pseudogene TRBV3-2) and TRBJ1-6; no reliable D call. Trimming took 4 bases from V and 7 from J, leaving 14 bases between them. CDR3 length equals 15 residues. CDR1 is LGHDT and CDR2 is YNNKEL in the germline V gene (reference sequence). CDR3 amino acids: CASSPQEGRNSPLHF. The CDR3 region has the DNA TGTGCCAGCAGCCCCCAGGAAGGAAGAAATTCACCCCTCCACTTT.

CDR3 DNA sequence: TGTGCCAGCAGTTTATTAAGAACAGGGGGCTATCAGCCCCAGCATTTT. Its translation: CASSLLRTGGYQPQHF. V is TRBV28 and J is TRBJ1-5; TRBD1 aligns across 9 bases. The V segment lost 1 base and the J segment 5 bases; nucleotides outside the gene matches: 6. Germline CDR1 reads MDHEN; CDR2 reads SYDVKM. This CDR3 spans 16 amino acids.

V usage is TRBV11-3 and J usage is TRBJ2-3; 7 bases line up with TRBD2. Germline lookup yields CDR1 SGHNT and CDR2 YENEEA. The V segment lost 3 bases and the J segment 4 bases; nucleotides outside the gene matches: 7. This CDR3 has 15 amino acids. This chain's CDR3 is CASSFFRGVADTQYF. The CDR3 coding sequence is TGTGCCAGCAGCTTTTTCCGGGGGGTGGCAGATACGCAGTATTTT.

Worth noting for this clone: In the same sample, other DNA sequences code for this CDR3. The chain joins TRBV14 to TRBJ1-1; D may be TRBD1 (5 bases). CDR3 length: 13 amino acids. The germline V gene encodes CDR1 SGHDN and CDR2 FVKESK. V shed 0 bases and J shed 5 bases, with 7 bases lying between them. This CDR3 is CASSQDRGTEAFF. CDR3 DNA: TGTGCCAGCAGCCAAGATAGGGGTACTGAAGCTTTCTTT. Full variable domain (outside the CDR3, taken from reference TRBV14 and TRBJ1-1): EAGVTQFPSHSVIEKGQTVTLRCDPISGHDNLYWYRRVMGKEIKFLLHFVKESKQDESGMPNNRFLAERTGGTYSTLKVQPAELEDSGVYFCASSQDRGTEAFFGQGTRLTVV.